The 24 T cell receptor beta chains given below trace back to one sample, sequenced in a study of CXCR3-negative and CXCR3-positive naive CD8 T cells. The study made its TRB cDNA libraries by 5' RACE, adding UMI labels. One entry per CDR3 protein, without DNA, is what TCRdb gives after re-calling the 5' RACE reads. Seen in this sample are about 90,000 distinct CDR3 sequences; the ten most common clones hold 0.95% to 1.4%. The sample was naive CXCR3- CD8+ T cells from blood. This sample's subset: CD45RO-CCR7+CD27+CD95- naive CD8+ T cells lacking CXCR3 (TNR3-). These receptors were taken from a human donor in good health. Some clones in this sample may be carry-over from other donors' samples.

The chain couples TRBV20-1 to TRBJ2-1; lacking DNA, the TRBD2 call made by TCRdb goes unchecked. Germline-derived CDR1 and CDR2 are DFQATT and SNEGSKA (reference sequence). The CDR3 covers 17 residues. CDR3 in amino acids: CSAREGLAGVSYNEQFF.

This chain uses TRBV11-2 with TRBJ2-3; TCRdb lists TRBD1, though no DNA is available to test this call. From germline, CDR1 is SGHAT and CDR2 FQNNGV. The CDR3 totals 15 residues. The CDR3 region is CASSLEARGTDTQYF.

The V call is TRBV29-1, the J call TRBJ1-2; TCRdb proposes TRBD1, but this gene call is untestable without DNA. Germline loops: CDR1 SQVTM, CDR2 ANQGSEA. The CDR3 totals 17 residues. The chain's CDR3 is CSVWDEGTALSPYGYTF.

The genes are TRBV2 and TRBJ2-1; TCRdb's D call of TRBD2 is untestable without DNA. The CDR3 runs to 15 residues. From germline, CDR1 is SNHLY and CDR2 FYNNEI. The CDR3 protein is CASSDSGTYDNEQFF.

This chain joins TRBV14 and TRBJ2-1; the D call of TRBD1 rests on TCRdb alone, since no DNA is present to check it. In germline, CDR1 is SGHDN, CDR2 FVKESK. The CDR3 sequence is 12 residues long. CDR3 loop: CASSGPGSEQFF.

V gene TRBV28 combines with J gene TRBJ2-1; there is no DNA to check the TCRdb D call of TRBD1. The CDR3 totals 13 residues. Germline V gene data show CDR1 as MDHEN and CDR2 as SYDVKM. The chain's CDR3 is CASRGTGFYEQFF.

The CDR3: CASSPRTGGGDEQFF. The gene calls are TRBV7-9 and TRBJ2-1; absent DNA, TCRdb's TRBD1 call cannot be checked. The CDR3 covers 15 residues. Germline CDR1 is SEHNR and CDR2 is FQNEAQ (reference sequence).

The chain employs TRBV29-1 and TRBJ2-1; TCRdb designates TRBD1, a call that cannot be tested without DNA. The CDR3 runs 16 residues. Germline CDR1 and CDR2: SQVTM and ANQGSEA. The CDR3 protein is CSVEGSGTGAYNEQFF.

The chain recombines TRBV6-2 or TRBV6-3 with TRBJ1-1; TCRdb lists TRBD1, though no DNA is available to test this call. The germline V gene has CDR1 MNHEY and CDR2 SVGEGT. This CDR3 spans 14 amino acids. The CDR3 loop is CASERDSMNTEAFF.

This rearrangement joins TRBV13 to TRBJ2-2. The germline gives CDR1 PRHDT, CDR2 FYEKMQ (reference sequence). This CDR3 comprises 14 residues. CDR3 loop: CASSFYRTTGELFF.

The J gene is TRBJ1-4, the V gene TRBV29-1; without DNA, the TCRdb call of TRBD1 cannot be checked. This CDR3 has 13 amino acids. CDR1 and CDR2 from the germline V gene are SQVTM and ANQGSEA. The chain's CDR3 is CSVQGGVREKLFF.

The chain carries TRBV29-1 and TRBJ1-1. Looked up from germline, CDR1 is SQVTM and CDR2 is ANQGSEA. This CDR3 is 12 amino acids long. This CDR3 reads CSVENGVTEAFF.

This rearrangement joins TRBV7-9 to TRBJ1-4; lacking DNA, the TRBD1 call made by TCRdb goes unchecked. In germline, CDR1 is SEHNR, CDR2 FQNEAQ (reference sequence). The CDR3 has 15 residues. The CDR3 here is CASSRGDRGHEKLFF.

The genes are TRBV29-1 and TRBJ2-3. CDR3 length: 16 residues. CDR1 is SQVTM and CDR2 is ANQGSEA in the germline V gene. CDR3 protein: CSVSAVKDASTDTPYF.

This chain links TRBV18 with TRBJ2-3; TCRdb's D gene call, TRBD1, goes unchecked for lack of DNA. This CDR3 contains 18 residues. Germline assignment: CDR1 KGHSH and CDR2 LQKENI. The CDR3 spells CASSPPGADRDVTDTQYF.

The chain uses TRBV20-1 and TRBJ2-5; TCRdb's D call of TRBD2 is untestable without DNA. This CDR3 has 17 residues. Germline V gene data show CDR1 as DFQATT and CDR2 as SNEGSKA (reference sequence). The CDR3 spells CSAPVGLAGENTKTQYF.

This chain's CDR3 is CASSQVGTGDSHGYTF. The rearrangement joins TRBV4-2 to TRBJ1-2; without DNA, the TCRdb call of TRBD1 cannot be checked. Germline values: CDR1 LGHNA, CDR2 YNFKEQ. The CDR3 is 16 residues long.

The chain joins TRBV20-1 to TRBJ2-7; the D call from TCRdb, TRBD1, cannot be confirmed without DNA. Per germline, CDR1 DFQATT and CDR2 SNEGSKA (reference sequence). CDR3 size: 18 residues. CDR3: CSARYDQKRGEGTYEQYF.

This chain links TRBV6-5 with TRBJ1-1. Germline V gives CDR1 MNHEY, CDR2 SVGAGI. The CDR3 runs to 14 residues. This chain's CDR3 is CASSYSEMDTEAFF.

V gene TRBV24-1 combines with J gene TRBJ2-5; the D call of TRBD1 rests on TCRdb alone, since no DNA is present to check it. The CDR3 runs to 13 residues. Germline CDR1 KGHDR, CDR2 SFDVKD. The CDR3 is CATGQGFGETQYF.

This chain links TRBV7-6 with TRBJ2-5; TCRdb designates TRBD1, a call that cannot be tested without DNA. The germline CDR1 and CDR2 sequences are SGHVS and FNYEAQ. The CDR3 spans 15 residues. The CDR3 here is CASSLWDQLGETQYF.

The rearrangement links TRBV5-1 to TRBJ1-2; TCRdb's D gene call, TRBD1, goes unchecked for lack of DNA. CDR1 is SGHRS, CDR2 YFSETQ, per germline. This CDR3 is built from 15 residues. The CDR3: CASSFFPDSNYGYTF.

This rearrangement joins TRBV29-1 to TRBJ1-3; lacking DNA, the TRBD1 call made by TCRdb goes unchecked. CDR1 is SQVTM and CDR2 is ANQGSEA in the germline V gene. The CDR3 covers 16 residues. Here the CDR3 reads CSAESGTAYSGNTIYF.

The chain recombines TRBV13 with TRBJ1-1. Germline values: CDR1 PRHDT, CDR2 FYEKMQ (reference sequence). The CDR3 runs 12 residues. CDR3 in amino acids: CASSSTNTEAFF.